This TCR beta chain was sequenced during a study of cytomegalovirus exposure and HLA in healthy donors (dated by TCRdb to about 2017). Context from the whole study: According to a later analysis, the roughly 130 validation repertoires were produced on the same platform as the approximately 600 repertoires of the first cohort. The study aimed to test whether signatures of past pathogen exposure could be identified by cataloging public T cell receptors. Besides the first cohort of 500 to 700 subjects, a separate validation cohort made up of around 120 different subjects was used. The study combined high-throughput TCR immunosequencing, statistical association of individual TCRs with disease status, and machine learning to predict cytomegalovirus infection status. General conclusions and limits of the study: All 120 or so repertoires were used to score co-occurrence in the validation cohort in a later analysis, because that analysis had no HLA typing for the cohort. A few of the identified cytomegalovirus-associated TCR beta chains were confirmed in vitro to be specific for cytomegalovirus antigens. The study listed 150 to 200 TCR beta chains as associated with cytomegalovirus. While some public TCRs were present in many individuals, most TCR sequences turned up only very rarely across donors. The classifier was reported to diagnose cytomegalovirus status with high specificity and sensitivity in both the original cohort and the validation cohort. The authors suggested that the approach could potentially be extended to other disease states and immunological phenotypes. Of the cluster scores, roughly 95% were above 0 in a later analysis, which found that TCRs clustered in the first cohort also tended to co-occur in the 120 or so validation repertoires.

The donors were included in the validation cohort of around 120 subjects, a group kept apart from the approximately 670-subject first cohort. This clone was seen a handful of times. It has no known antigen specificity. A read error may account for a junction end that differs from germline. The receptor library was made with the immunoSEQ multiplex PCR assay. Per the source publication's procedure: A statistical classification framework was developed to diagnose cytomegalovirus status using the catalog of TCR beta chain sequences. The clones in this table, taken by TCRdb from immuneACCESS, are in-frame only. Not every clone is retained; where verified, under half of the shortfall comes from an unresolved V gene, and the cause of the rest is unknown. V and J calls and clone size follow that table, whereas D and trimming were derived from the DNA. The sample table contains 200,000 to 250,000 clones; only one count was recorded for around 86% of them. Roughly 2% of the sample belongs to the ten largest clones.

CDR1 LGHNA and CDR2 YNFKEQ are derived from the germline V gene. There are 15 amino acids in the CDR3, from cysteine to phenylalanine inclusive. The entry retains the CDR3 DNA only, 45 bases that are in frame from base 1. What was sequenced was PBMCs. This TCR was sampled from a woman aged 18-35 years in good health and CMV-seropositive. The V and J genes are TRBV4-2 and TRBJ1-1; no D gene is confidently identified. The CDR3 reads as follows: CASSQGIGRNSEAFF. In nucleotide form, the sequence is TGTGCCAGCAGCCAAGGGATCGGGAGGAACTCTGAAGCTTTCTTT.